This is a list of T cell receptor beta chains from one sample in a study of HIV-infected patients and healthy controls. TCRdb independently ran MiXCR on the 5' RACE reads; one entry per CDR3 protein. The profile shows about 10,000 distinct CDR3 sequences, under 11% of them singletons. Sequences were derived from blood, sampled before antiretroviral therapy. Every receptor here comes from an adult with HIV infection. The CDR3 runs from the conserved cysteine through the conserved F or W. A D gene is named only where the DNA matches it firmly. Clone size is shown for a subset of rows, as once, few, many or a class of expanded clone.

D gene: TRBD1
J gene: TRBJ2-1
V gene: TRBV4-1
clone size: medium-sized
CDR3 DNA: TGCGCCAGCAGTCTTGACAGGGGTACCAGCTCCTACAATGAGCAGTTCTTC
CDR3 protein: CASSLDRGTSSYNEQFF

D gene: TRBD1
J gene: TRBJ1-1
V gene: TRBV7-2
clone size: few
CDR3 DNA: TGTGCCAGCAGCTTAGGGACAGGGGAGGCTTTCTTT
CDR3 protein: CASSLGTGEAFF

D gene: .
J gene: TRBJ2-1
V gene: TRBV20-1
clone size: few
CDR3 DNA: TGCAGTGCCCGAATAAAAGTCATCCGATACAGGGACAATGAGCAGTTCTTC
CDR3 protein: CSARIKVIRYRDNEQFF

D gene: TRBD1
J gene: TRBJ2-7
V gene: TRBV27
clone size: few
CDR3 DNA: TGTGCCAGCAGTCAGGGGGTGTACTACGAGCAGTACTTC
CDR3 protein: CASSQGVYYEQYF

D gene: .
J gene: TRBJ2-3
V gene: TRBV20-1
clone size: many
CDR3 DNA: TGCAGTGCTAGTGGACGGGGGAGCACAGATACGCAGTATTTT
CDR3 protein: CSASGRGSTDTQYF

D gene: .
J gene: TRBJ2-5
V gene: TRBV20-1
clone size: .
CDR3 DNA: TGCAGTGACAAGGGGACATCCACCTCCCCCCAAGAGACCCAGTACTTC
CDR3 protein: CSDKGTSTSPQETQYF

D gene: .
J gene: TRBJ1-6
V gene: TRBV20-1
clone size: .
CDR3 DNA: TGCAGTGCTTCGGGACCCCTTAGGGAAGATAATTCACCCCTCCACTTT
CDR3 protein: CSASGPLREDNSPLHF

D gene: .
J gene: TRBJ1-1
V gene: TRBV28
clone size: many
CDR3 DNA: TGTGCCAGCAACATGATCGTATCAGGATCTGAAGCTTTCTTT
CDR3 protein: CASNMIVSGSEAFF

D gene: TRBD1
J gene: TRBJ1-6
V gene: TRBV27
clone size: few
CDR3 DNA: TGTGCCAGCAGTACGGGACAGGGCCCACCCCTCCACTTT
CDR3 protein: CASSTGQGPPLHF

D gene: TRBD1
J gene: TRBJ2-4
V gene: TRBV7-2
clone size: many
CDR3 DNA: TGTGCCAGCAGCTACCGCTCCGGGACAGGGCCTCTAGCCAAAAACATTCAGTACTTC
CDR3 protein: CASSYRSGTGPLAKNIQYF

D gene: .
J gene: TRBJ2-5
V gene: TRBV6-5
clone size: medium-sized
CDR3 DNA: TGTGCCAGCAGTCGGGGACGGCAAGAGACCCAGTACTTC
CDR3 protein: CASSRGRQETQYF

D gene: .
J gene: TRBJ1-2
V gene: TRBV20-1
clone size: many
CDR3 DNA: TGCAGTGCTAGAGACATCGACGGCTTTATTAGCTACACCTTC
CDR3 protein: CSARDIDGFISYTF

D gene: TRBD1
J gene: TRBJ2-6
V gene: TRBV7-6
clone size: few
CDR3 DNA: TGTGCCAGCAGCTACGGACAGGCCTTATACTCTGGGGCCAACGTCCTGACTTTC
CDR3 protein: CASSYGQALYSGANVLTF

D gene: .
J gene: TRBJ2-7
V gene: TRBV28
clone size: .
CDR3 DNA: TGTGCCAGCAGTCCCATTGGGCCTACGGGGGACGAGCAGTACTTC
CDR3 protein: CASSPIGPTGDEQYF

D gene: TRBD2
J gene: TRBJ2-5
V gene: TRBV27
clone size: many
CDR3 DNA: TGTGCCAGCAGTTCGCGGGGGGCCCCGTACCAAGAGACCCAGTACTTC
CDR3 protein: CASSSRGAPYQETQYF

D gene: .
J gene: TRBJ1-1
V gene: TRBV3-1
clone size: many
CDR3 DNA: TGTGCCAGCAGCCTCTGGGGGGGGGGCGAGAACACTGAAGCTTTCTTT
CDR3 protein: CASSLWGGGENTEAFF

D gene: TRBD2
J gene: TRBJ2-1
V gene: TRBV7-6
clone size: medium-sized
CDR3 DNA: TGTGCCAGCAGCTTAAGGGCGGGAGGGCCGGATGAGCAGTTCTTC
CDR3 protein: CASSLRAGGPDEQFF

D gene: TRBD1
J gene: TRBJ1-1
V gene: TRBV19
clone size: many
CDR3 DNA: TGTGCCAGTAGTACCCTCCCGGACAGGGGGCCAACTGAAGCTTTCTTT
CDR3 protein: CASSTLPDRGPTEAFF

D gene: TRBD1
J gene: TRBJ1-5
V gene: TRBV28
clone size: .
CDR3 DNA: TGTGCCAGCAGTCAAAGGGGACAGGGGCTTTATAGCAATCAGCCCCAGCATTTT
CDR3 protein: CASSQRGQGLYSNQPQHF

D gene: .
J gene: TRBJ2-7
V gene: TRBV30
clone size: .
CDR3 DNA: TGTGCCTGGAGTGCCCTCTACGAGCAGTACTTC
CDR3 protein: CAWSALYEQYF

D gene: .
J gene: TRBJ2-7
V gene: TRBV2
clone size: .
CDR3 DNA: TGTGCCAGCAGTGAGGGGGGAAACAACTACGAGCAGTACTTC
CDR3 protein: CASSEGGNNYEQYF

D gene: TRBD1
J gene: TRBJ2-2
V gene: TRBV5-6
clone size: .
CDR3 DNA: TGTGCCAGCAGCGGCGTACCAGGGGGACGATTCGGGGAGCTGTTTTTT
CDR3 protein: CASSGVPGGRFGELFF

D gene: TRBD2
J gene: TRBJ2-1
V gene: TRBV28
clone size: many
CDR3 DNA: TGTGCCAGCAGTAATCAAGCGGGGGGCCGCTATGAGCAGTTCTTC
CDR3 protein: CASSNQAGGRYEQFF

D gene: TRBD1
J gene: TRBJ2-1
V gene: TRBV28
clone size: medium-sized
CDR3 DNA: TGTGCCAGCAGTTTCCCGGGACAGGGATTTATGAGCTCCTACAATGAGCAGTTCTTC
CDR3 protein: CASSFPGQGFMSSYNEQFF

D gene: TRBD1
J gene: TRBJ1-3
V gene: TRBV13
clone size: few
CDR3 DNA: TGTGCCAGCAGCCTGACTACAGGGGGAGATCACGACACCATATATTTT
CDR3 protein: CASSLTTGGDHDTIYF

D gene: .
J gene: TRBJ2-6
V gene: TRBV30
clone size: few
CDR3 DNA: TGTGCCTGGAGTGTTGGTACAACGATCTCTGGGGCCAACGTCCTGACTTTC
CDR3 protein: CAWSVGTTISGANVLTF

D gene: .
J gene: TRBJ2-1
V gene: TRBV11-1
clone size: many
CDR3 DNA: TGTGCCAGCAGCTATAGGGGGGGCCATTCAAAGCAGTTCTTC
CDR3 protein: CASSYRGGHSKQFF

D gene: TRBD1
J gene: TRBJ1-1
V gene: TRBV10-3
clone size: medium-sized
CDR3 DNA: TGTGCCATCAGTGAGGGGGACAGAAACCCGATGAACACTGAAGCTTTCTTT
CDR3 protein: CAISEGDRNPMNTEAFF

D gene: .
J gene: TRBJ1-2
V gene: TRBV20-1
clone size: many
CDR3 DNA: TGCAGTGCTAGAATCGGCCTTTCCCTCTCGGACTATGGCTACACCTTC
CDR3 protein: CSARIGLSLSDYGYTF

D gene: TRBD1
J gene: TRBJ2-3
V gene: TRBV6-5
clone size: many
CDR3 DNA: TGTGCCAGCAACCAGGATGGACAGGGGGGATACAGAAGCACAGATACGCAGTATTTT
CDR3 protein: CASNQDGQGGYRSTDTQYF

D gene: .
J gene: TRBJ2-6
V gene: TRBV6-2/TRBV6-3
clone size: many
CDR3 DNA: TGTGCCAGTGTTGGGAGAGAGAGCGCGCCCAACGTCCTGACTTTC
CDR3 protein: CASVGRESAPNVLTF

D gene: .
J gene: TRBJ1-1
V gene: TRBV19
clone size: large
CDR3 DNA: TGTGCCAGTAGTATGCCCGGGGGCGGCCTTATGAACACTGAAGCTTTCTTT
CDR3 protein: CASSMPGGGLMNTEAFF